The 9 T cell receptor beta chains reported below all come from one sample, sequenced in a study of T cell responses to AZD1222 COVID-19 vaccine. Profiling relied on immunoSEQ multiplex PCR, and the TCRdb table lists in-frame clones only, not all of them. The data hold 130,000 or so clones, with 92% observed a single time. The material was peripheral blood, obtained on day 0 of AZD1222 vaccination. These receptors were collected from an adult in good health.

This chain links TRBV6-5 with TRBJ1-2; D is possibly TRBD1 (6 bases). The CDR3 is made up of 13 amino acids. V lost 4 bases and J lost 8, with 14 bases in between. Germline loops: CDR1 MNHEY, CDR2 SVGAGI. The CDR3 DNA is TGTGCCAGCAGTTTTGGTGGCAGGGGAGGCTACACCTTC. Its protein is CASSFGGRGGYTF.

This chain uses TRBV7-8 with TRBJ1-2; the D gene is possibly TRBD1 (6 bases). In germline, CDR1 is SGHVS, CDR2 FQNEAQ. V was pared by 5 bases and J by 0 bases, with 13 bases between. The CDR3 is made up of 15 amino acids. The CDR3 protein is CASSLTGLPNYGYTF. CDR3 nucleotides: TGTGCCAGCAGCCTGACAGGACTCCCTAACTATGGCTACACCTTC.

The chain carries TRBV29-1 and TRBJ1-2; D remains ambiguous. CDR1 is SQVTM, CDR2 ANQGSEA, per germline. This CDR3 comprises 12 residues. V shed 5 bases and J shed 8 bases, with 15 bases lying between them. The CDR3 is CSVSTQTFGYTF. The CDR3 DNA reads TGCAGCGTTTCCACCCAGACCTTCGGCTACACCTTC.

The CDR3 loop is CASSSLLAGGMEYF. CDR3 coding DNA: TGTGCCAGCAGCTCACTTCTAGCGGGAGGGATGGAGTACTTC. The gene calls are TRBV5-4 and TRBJ2-4; 12 bases align to TRBD2. Trimming removed 3 bases from V and 14 bases from J; junction bases left unmatched: 9. Germline V CDR1 and CDR2: SGHNT, YYREEE (reference sequence). This CDR3 has 14 residues. The entire variable domain, with the rest obtained from reference TRBV5-4 and TRBJ2-4, is as follows: ETGVTQSPTHLIKTRGQQVTLRCSSQSGHNTVSWYQQALGQGPQFIFQYYREEENGRGNFPPRFSGLQFPNYSSELNVNALELDDSALYLCASSSLLAGGMEYFGAGTRLSVL.

V usage is TRBV5-1 and J usage is TRBJ1-2, with 7 bases fitting TRBD1. Germline V gives CDR1 SGHRS, CDR2 YFSETQ. Trimming took 4 bases from V and 4 from J; bases not matched to a gene: 7. The CDR3 covers 14 residues. The CDR3 is CASSLTGQVYGYTF. Written as DNA, the CDR3 is TGCGCCAGCAGCCTAACTGGACAGGTCTATGGCTACACCTTC.

The chain has TRBV12-3 or TRBV12-4 and TRBJ2-7, with D tentatively TRBD1 (6 bases). The V and J ends lost 4 bases and 2 bases respectively, with 9 bases between them. This CDR3 is built from 13 residues. The CDR3 DNA sequence: TGTGCCAGCAGTTCGGACAGTACCTACGAGCAGTACTTC. This codes for CASSSDSTYEQYF.

This rearrangement joins TRBV10-3 to TRBJ1-2; weak D call: TRBD1 (6 bases). The V and J ends lost 2 bases and 4 bases respectively, with 11 bases between them. CDR1 and CDR2 (germline): ENHRY, SYGVKD. This CDR3 is built from 14 residues. The CDR3 loop reads CAISETGRVYGYTF. DNA for the CDR3: TGTGCCATCAGTGAGACAGGGAGAGTCTATGGCTACACCTTC.

A few counts support this clone. Other DNA sequences in the same sample also yield this CDR3. V gene TRBV7-2 combines with J gene TRBJ2-1; D uncertain. This CDR3 comprises 13 residues. Germline CDR1 is SGHTA and CDR2 is FQGNSA. V lost 1 base, J lost 5 bases, and 6 bases lay in between. CDR3 nucleotides: TGTGCCAGCAGCTTAGGGCTCAACAATGAGCAGTTCTTC. Residues: CASSLGLNNEQFF.

This clone appeared a few times. The DNA of the CDR3 is TGTGCCAGCAGTCTGACAGGTCCCCACGAGCAGTACTTC. The encoded protein is CASSLTGPHEQYF. This chain uses TRBV27 with TRBJ2-7; TRBD1 might be the D (6 bases). Trimming took 5 bases from V and 5 from J, leaving 13 bases between them. The CDR3 sequence is 13 residues long. Germline V gives CDR1 MNHEY, CDR2 SMNVEV (reference sequence).